This T cell receptor (beta chain) derives from a study of early stage breast cancer tumors. General study findings and limits: Most shared enriched TCRB sequences were commonly generated ones.

On this clone: Antigen: not known.

Blood replicates held 0.5 ug DNA, tumor or normal breast roughly 1.5 ug, two each. Only in-frame clones appear in the TCRdb table, and some are missing; sequencing was by immunoSEQ multiplex PCR. The sample records more than 55,000 clones, about 85% being singletons. This receptor was taken from a person in their 40s with breast cancer. Sequencing was done on a sample of blood.

The CDR3 spells CASSERRDRGLVYRNEQFF. The DNA of the CDR3 is TGTGCCAGCAGTGAAAGGAGAGATAGGGGGCTTGTGTATCGGAATGAGCAGTTCTTC. J is TRBJ2-1 and V is TRBV2, with 7 bases aligning to TRBD1. Trimming took 2 bases from V and 7 from J; bases not matched to a gene: 20. Germline V gene lookup returns CDR1 SNHLY and CDR2 FYNNEI. The CDR3 has 19 amino acids. Full variable domain (outside the CDR3, taken from reference TRBV2 and TRBJ2-1): EPEVTQTPSHQVTQMGQEVILRCVPISNHLYFYWYRQILGQKVEFLVSFYNNEISEKSEIFDDQFSVERPDGSNFTLKIRSTKLEDSAMYFCASSERRDRGLVYRNEQFFGPGTRLTVL.